This T cell receptor (beta chain) was captured by sequencing in a study of response to subunit inactivated influenza vaccine (dated by TCRdb to the late 2010s). Study-level background: Deep quantitative profiling of the T cell receptor repertoire was used in the study to follow responses to a trivalent subunit inactivated influenza vaccine.

CDR1 and CDR2 are drawn from the germline V gene (reference sequence): LGHDT, YNNKEL. Reading from cysteine to phenylalanine, the CDR3 counts 14 amino acids. Kept here is only the CDR3 DNA, which spans 42 bases and is read in frame from base 1. The junction carries 11 bases between V and J, which are trimmed by 5 bases and 2 bases respectively. Library prep was done by RT-PCR. The instrument given in TCRdb is Illumina HiSeq 2500. Clones were called with MiXCR by TCRdb after fastp trimmed the public reads at Q25, and only in-frame beta chains were retained. Here each entry gathers all rows of one CDR3 protein and keeps the most common genes and DNA. The sample table lists approximately 530,000 distinct CDR3 sequences, around 8% of them with a count of one. The ten largest clones add up to over 10% of the sample. This clonotype was observed a few times. Which antigen it targets is not known. No much larger clone is present one base from it, and per-base qualities are unavailable.

Study-wide conclusions, independent of this receptor: The authors suggested that each seasonal influenza vaccination may recruit only a limited number of new T cells.

The rearrangement combines TRBV3-1 with TRBJ2-3; no D gene is confidently identified. The sequences come from PBMCs from blood, collected about 24 months after vaccination. The clonotype comes from a man between 50 and 75 years old who received an inactivated influenza vaccine. Donor details come from another sample of the same person, matched by shared clones. The sequenced DNA is TGTGCCAGCAGCGTCCAGAGAGCCACAGATACGCAGTATTTT. It translates as CASSVQRATDTQYF.